Shown below are 20 T cell receptor beta chains from a single sample sequenced in a study of early T cells in non-severe SARS-CoV-2 infection. From the 5' RACE reads, TCRdb called clonotypes with MiXCR, one entry per CDR3 protein. The table has 65,000 to 70,000 distinct CDR3 sequences, about 11% seen once. Sequencing used whole blood. The receptors come from an adult who was a healthcare worker with PCR-confirmed SARS-CoV-2 infection or an uninfected control (not recorded which).

CDR3 residues: CASSLESEQYF. The DNA of the CDR3 is TGTGCCAGCAGCTTAGAGAGCGAGCAGTACTTC. The chain is built from TRBV7-9 and TRBJ2-7; D is unclear. Trimming pared 1 base from V and 6 bases from J, leaving 4 bases between. The germline V gene has CDR1 SEHNR and CDR2 FQNEAQ (reference sequence). The CDR3 is 11 residues long.

This clonotype was seen ten or more times. The gene calls are TRBV6-2 or TRBV6-3 and TRBJ1-1; D is unresolved. The germline gives CDR1 MNHEY, CDR2 SVGEGT. With 6 bases removed from V and 4 bases from J, the gap between germline ends came to 9 bases. The CDR3 is made up of 12 amino acids. In DNA form, the CDR3 reads TGTGCCAGCAGCCCCCGTCCCACTGAAGCTTTCTTT. Residues: CASSPRPTEAFF.

This chain connects TRBV5-1 to TRBJ1-1; no clear D gene. V was cut by 4 bases and J by 4 bases, with 17 bases left in between. The CDR3 is 15 residues long. Germline values: CDR1 SGHRS, CDR2 YFSETQ. CDR3 sequence reads: CASSPFQSGSTEAFF. The CDR3 DNA follows: TGCGCCAGCAGCCCCTTTCAATCCGGTAGCACTGAAGCTTTCTTT.

This rearrangement joins TRBV12-3 or TRBV12-4 to TRBJ1-3; D is unclear. CDR3 length: 15 residues. V was clipped by 5 bases and J by 0 bases, with 11 bases between them. The CDR3 DNA reads as TGTGCCAGCAGTCCCGGACGCCGCTCTGGAAACACCATATATTTT. Amino acids: CASSPGRRSGNTIYF.

The chain links TRBV5-1 to TRBJ1-4; D might be TRBD1 (5 bases). This CDR3 is built from 14 residues. V dropped 1 base and J dropped 3 bases, with 7 bases sitting between them. Looked up from germline, CDR1 is SGHRS and CDR2 is YFSETQ. CDR3 loop: CASSLMGANEKLFF. For the CDR3, the DNA is TGCGCCAGCAGCTTGATGGGGGCTAATGAAAAACTGTTTTTT.

This clonotype was seen ten or more times. This CDR3 reads CASSQGTSSYNEQFF. The CDR3 bases are TGTGCCAGCAGTCAAGGGACTAGCTCCTACAATGAGCAGTTCTTC. The chain joins TRBV12-3 or TRBV12-4 to TRBJ2-1; 8 bases line up with TRBD2. The CDR3 length is 15 residues. Germline trimming cut 5 bases from V and 0 bases from J; bases unmatched to any gene: 3.

The chain recombines TRBV7-2 with TRBJ1-4; 7 nucleotides line up with TRBD1. V dropped 6 bases and J dropped 9; count of bases not matched to a gene: 10. Germline loops: CDR1 SGHTA, CDR2 FQGNSA. The CDR3 length is 14 residues. CDR3 in DNA: TGTGCCAGCAGTTCACAGGACAGGTCGAAAAAACTGTTTTTT. The encoded protein is CASSSQDRSKKLFF.

The sample holds many counts of this clonotype. V and J are TRBV28 and TRBJ2-5, with a weak D call TRBD1 (5 bases). This CDR3 has 17 residues. The V end was cut by 3 bases, the J end by 4 bases, with 21 bases between. CDR1 is MDHEN, CDR2 SYDVKM, per germline. The CDR3 spells CASSFPAYRRVRETQYF. Here the CDR3 DNA reads TGTGCCAGCAGTTTTCCGGCTTACCGCAGGGTTCGAGAGACCCAGTACTTC.

In this sample, this clonotype turned up a few times. This sequence joins TRBV4-3 and TRBJ2-5; maybe TRBD1 (6 bases). V was pared by 1 base and J by 1 base, with 10 bases between. Looked up from germline, CDR1 is LGHNA and CDR2 is YSLEER. The CDR3 totals 15 residues. The CDR3 region is CASSQAGDRQETQYF. In DNA, the CDR3 is TGCGCCAGCAGCCAAGCAGGGGACCGCCAAGAGACCCAGTACTTC.

There are a few counts of this clonotype. The CDR3 sequence is CASSLVLTHTLPNEQFF. CDR3 DNA sequence: TGTGCCAGCAGCTTAGTCTTGACCCATACCCTCCCCAATGAGCAGTTCTTC. The V gene is TRBV7-8, the J gene TRBJ2-1; D call uncertain. This CDR3 region has 17 residues. Trimming took off 1 base at V and 6 bases at J, with 19 bases between the two ends. The germline gives CDR1 SGHVS, CDR2 FQNEAQ.

This clonotype has a handful of counts. The rearrangement uses TRBV4-1 and TRBJ2-5; 13 bases align to TRBD2. Germline assignment: CDR1 MGHRA and CDR2 YSYEKL. The ends lost 0 bases at V and 1 base at J; junction bases unmatched: 5. This CDR3 is built from 18 residues. The CDR3, as DNA: TGCGCCAGCAGCCAAGACACTAGCGGGAGGGCCGGCCAAGAGACCCAGTACTTC. This sequence encodes CASSQDTSGRAGQETQYF.

This clonotype was counted ten times or more. The chain links TRBV7-8 to TRBJ2-7; D may be TRBD2 (6 bases). The CDR3 runs 13 residues. Trimming took off 5 bases at V and 4 bases at J, with 12 bases between the two ends. Germline CDR1 SGHVS, CDR2 FQNEAQ. CDR3 in amino acids: CASSPGLQYEQYF. The CDR3 DNA is TGTGCCAGCAGCCCCGGACTACAGTACGAGCAGTACTTC.

V is TRBV18 and J is TRBJ1-6; D uncertain. Germline CDR1 reads KGHSH; CDR2 reads LQKENI. The CDR3 extends over 17 amino acids. V was clipped by 2 bases and J by 1 base, with 12 bases between them. CDR3 DNA: TGTGCCAGCTCACCAATAAGGGTCGGGTCCTATAATTCACCCCTCCACTTT. This encodes CASSPIRVGSYNSPLHF.

The J gene is TRBJ2-7, the V gene TRBV28; unclear D gene. The CDR3 contains 13 residues. Trimming removed 10 bases from V and 0 bases from J, with 13 bases in between. The V gene's germline CDR1 is MDHEN and CDR2 SYDVKM. The chain's CDR3 is CATRHSSSYEQYF. The CDR3 nucleotides read TGTGCCACCCGACACTCGAGCTCCTACGAGCAGTACTTC.

This clonotype came up many times. The chain carries TRBV3-1 and TRBJ1-6, with TRBD1 matching 10 bases. The CDR3 runs to 15 residues. CDR1 and CDR2 (germline): LGHDT, YNNKEL (reference sequence). The J segment lost 8 bases and the V segment lost 6 bases, leaving 7 bases of the junction unmatched. CDR3 DNA: TGTGCCAGCAGTCTATCCGGGACAGGGGATTCACCCCTCCACTTT. This gives the protein CASSLSGTGDSPLHF. Together with reference TRBV3-1 and TRBJ1-6, the CDR3 gives the full variable domain: DTAVSQTPKYLVTQMGNDKSIKCEQNLGHDTMYWYKQDSKKFLKIMFSYNNKELIINETVPNRFSPKSPDKAHLNLHINSLELGDSAVYFCASSLSGTGDSPLHFGNGTRLTVT.

The rearrangement uses TRBV10-1 and TRBJ2-3; 7 bases fit TRBD1. The CDR3 extends over 13 amino acids. Per germline, CDR1 WNHNN and CDR2 SYGVQD (reference sequence). The trim removed 4 bases at V and 4 bases at J, leaving 2 bases unmatched. CDR3 sequence: CASSATGPDTQYF. In DNA, the CDR3 is TGCGCCAGCAGTGCGACAGGGCCAGATACGCAGTATTTT.

In this sample, this clonotype turned up many times. The chain uses TRBV2 and TRBJ2-3; no firm D call. Trimming took off 6 bases at V and 6 bases at J, with 16 bases between the two ends. Looked up from germline, CDR1 is SNHLY and CDR2 is FYNNEI. CDR3 size: 14 residues. The chain's CDR3 is CASRIRVPGDTQYF. CDR3 bases: TGTGCCAGCAGAATCCGGGTACCTGGGGATACGCAGTATTTT.

This clonotype showed up just a few times. The chain couples TRBV2 to TRBJ1-1, with D unresolved. Trimming removed 10 bases from V and 0 bases from J, with 15 bases in between. This CDR3 comprises 14 residues. Germline V lookup: CDR1 SNHLY, CDR2 FYNNEI. The CDR3 region has the DNA TGTGCCACCGATCAGGACGGAATGAACACTGAAGCTTTCTTT. Residues: CATDQDGMNTEAFF.

This clonotype was observed once. At one boundary the junction diverges from the germline segment, which might be a read error. The chain uses TRBV4-3 and TRBJ2-3; 9 nucleotides match TRBD2. The germline gives CDR1 LGHNA, CDR2 YSLEER. The CDR3 has 17 residues. The CDR3 DNA reads TGCGCCAGCGGCCAAAGTGGAGCGGGGGGTTCATCAGATACGCAGTATTTT. Amino acid sequence: CASGQSGAGGSSDTQYF.

This chain connects TRBV7-9 to TRBJ2-3, with 12 positions matching TRBD2. Germline loops: CDR1 SEHNR, CDR2 FQNEAQ (reference sequence). J lost 5 bases, V lost 3 bases, and 3 bases had no gene match. This CDR3 contains 15 residues. CDR3 DNA sequence: TGTGCCAGCAGCTTCGGACTAGCGGGACAAGATACGCAGTATTTT. Translating it yields CASSFGLAGQDTQYF.